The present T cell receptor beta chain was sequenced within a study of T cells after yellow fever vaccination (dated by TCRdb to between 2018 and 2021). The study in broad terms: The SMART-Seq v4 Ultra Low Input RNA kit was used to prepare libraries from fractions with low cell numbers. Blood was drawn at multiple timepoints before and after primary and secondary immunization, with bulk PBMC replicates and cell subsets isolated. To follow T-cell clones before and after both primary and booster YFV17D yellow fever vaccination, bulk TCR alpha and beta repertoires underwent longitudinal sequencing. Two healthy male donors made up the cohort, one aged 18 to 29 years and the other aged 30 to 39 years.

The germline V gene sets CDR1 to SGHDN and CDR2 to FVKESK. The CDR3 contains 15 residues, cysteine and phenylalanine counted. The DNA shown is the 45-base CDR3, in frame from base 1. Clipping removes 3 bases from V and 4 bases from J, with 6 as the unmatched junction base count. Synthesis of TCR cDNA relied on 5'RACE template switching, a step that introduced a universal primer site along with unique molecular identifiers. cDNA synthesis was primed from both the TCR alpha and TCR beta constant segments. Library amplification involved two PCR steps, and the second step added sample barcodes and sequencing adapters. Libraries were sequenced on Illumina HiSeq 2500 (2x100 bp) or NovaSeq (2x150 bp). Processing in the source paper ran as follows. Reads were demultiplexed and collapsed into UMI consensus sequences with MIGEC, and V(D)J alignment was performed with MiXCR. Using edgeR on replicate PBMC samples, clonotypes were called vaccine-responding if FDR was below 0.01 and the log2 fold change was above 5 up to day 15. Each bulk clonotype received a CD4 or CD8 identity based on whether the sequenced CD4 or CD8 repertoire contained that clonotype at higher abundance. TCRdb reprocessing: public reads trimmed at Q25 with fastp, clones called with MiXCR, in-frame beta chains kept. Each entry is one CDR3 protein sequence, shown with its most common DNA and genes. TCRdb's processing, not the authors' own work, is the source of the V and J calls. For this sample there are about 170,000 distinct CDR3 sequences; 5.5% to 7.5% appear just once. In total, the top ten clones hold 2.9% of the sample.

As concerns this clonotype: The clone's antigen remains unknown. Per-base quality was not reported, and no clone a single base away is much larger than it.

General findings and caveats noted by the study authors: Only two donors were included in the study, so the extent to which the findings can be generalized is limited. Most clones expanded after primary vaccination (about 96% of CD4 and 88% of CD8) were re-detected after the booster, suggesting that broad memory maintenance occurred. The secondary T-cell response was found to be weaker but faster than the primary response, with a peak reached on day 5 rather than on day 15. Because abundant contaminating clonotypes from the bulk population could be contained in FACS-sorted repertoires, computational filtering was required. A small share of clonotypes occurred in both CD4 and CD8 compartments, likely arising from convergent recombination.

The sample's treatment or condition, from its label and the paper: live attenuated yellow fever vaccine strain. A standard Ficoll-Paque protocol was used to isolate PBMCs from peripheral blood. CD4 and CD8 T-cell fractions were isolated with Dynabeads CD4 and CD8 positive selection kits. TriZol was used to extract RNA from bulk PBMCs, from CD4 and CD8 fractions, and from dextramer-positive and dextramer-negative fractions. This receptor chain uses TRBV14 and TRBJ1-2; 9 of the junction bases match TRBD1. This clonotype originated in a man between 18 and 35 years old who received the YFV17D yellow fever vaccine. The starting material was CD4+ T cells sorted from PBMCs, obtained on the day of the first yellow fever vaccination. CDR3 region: CASSQDRGSAYGYTF. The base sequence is TGTGCCAGCAGCCAGGACAGGGGTTCCGCCTATGGCTACACCTTC.